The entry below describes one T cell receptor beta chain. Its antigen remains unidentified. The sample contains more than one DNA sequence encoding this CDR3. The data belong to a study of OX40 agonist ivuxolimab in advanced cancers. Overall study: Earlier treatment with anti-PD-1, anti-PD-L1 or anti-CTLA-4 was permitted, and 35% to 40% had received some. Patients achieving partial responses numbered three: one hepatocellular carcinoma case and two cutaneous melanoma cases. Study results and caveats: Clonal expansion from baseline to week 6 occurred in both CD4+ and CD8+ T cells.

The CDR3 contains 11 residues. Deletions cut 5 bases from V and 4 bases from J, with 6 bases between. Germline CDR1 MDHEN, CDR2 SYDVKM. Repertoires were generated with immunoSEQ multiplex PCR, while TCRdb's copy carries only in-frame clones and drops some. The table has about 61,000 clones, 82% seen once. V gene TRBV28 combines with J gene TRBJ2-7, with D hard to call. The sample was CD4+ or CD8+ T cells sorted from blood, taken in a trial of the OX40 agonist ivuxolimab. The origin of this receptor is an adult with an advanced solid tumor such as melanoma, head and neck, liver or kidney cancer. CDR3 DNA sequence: TGTGCCAGCAGTCAAAGGTACGAGCAGTACTTC. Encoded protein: CASSQRYEQYF.